Detailed here is one TCR beta chain. Its antigen is unknown. TCRdb ran MiXCR on the 5' RACE reads and lists one entry per CDR3 protein. The profile shows under 450,000 distinct CDR3 sequences, 20% to 25% of them singletons. This CDR3 region has 12 residues. The entry originates in a study of T-cell memory formation after mild COVID-19. Study-wide results and limits: The pre-infection memory compartment contained some responding clones, suggesting cross-reactive memory joined. Second-wave clones that peaked on day 37 lacked confirmed SARS-CoV-2 specificity. CD8+ contracting clones occupied EMRA, while CD4+ ones occupied mainly CM and EM. Clones contracting across day 15 to 85 had a balanced CD4/CD8 profile; later expanding clones leaned CD4+.

V gene TRBV21-1 combines with J gene TRBJ1-2; the table assigns TRBD1, which was not confirmed against the DNA. TRBV21-1 is shown as a pseudogene. The sequenced sample was PBMCs or a T cell subset sorted from them (not recorded which). This clonotype was obtained from an adult woman who had mild COVID-19 (a few samples of this study predate the infection). Cell type and time point are not known. The CDR3 nucleotides are TGTGCCGCCCGGGACAGGGGGCAAGGCTACACCTTC. Its translation: CAARDRGQGYTF.